This record looks at one T cell receptor (beta chain) sequence and its context. The data were taken from a study of blood T cell repertoires in COVID-19. Across the whole study: The United States, Italy and Spain provided the acute and convalescent COVID-19 samples.

In the source study's methods: By means of reference gene primer amplification, nucleated cell counts were estimated. The repertoire was sequenced with immunoSEQ multiplex PCR; TCRdb's copy has only in-frame clones and lacks some. Clone size and V and J calls were adopted from that table, with D and trimming inferred from the DNA. This repertoire shows under 200,000 clones, 83% found once; its top ten account for approximately 1.5%. The CDR3 runs 14 residues. Germline V lookup: CDR1 MNHEY, CDR2 SVGAGI. The ends lost 2 bases at V and 9 bases at J; junction bases unmatched: 6. The rearrangement joins TRBV6-5 to TRBJ1-5; 8 nucleotides line up with TRBD1. The TCR sequence derives from a human donor in a cohort sampled during active COVID-19. The sequenced sample was peripheral blood. Here the CDR3 reads CASSYRDTGGPQHF. For the CDR3, the DNA is TGTGCCAGCAGTTACAGGGACACAGGGGGGCCCCAGCATTTT.